Following are 4 T cell receptor beta chains from one sample sequenced in a study of blood T cell repertoires in COVID-19. The assay was immunoSEQ multiplex PCR, and TCRdb's table has in-frame clones only and misses some. The repertoire holds 95,000 to 150,000 clones, with about four fifths as singletons. Sequenced input: peripheral blood. The receptors were gathered from a woman in her 70s with acute or convalescent COVID-19.

This rearrangement joins TRBV24-1 to TRBJ2-2, with a weak D call TRBD1 (5 bases). V was pared by 1 base and J by 6 bases, with 8 bases between. Germline CDR1 and CDR2: KGHDR and SFDVKD. The CDR3 runs 14 residues. CDR3 sequence (DNA): TGTGCCACCAGTGATTTAGTAGGGGCCGGGGAGCTGTTTTTT. It encodes CATSDLVGAGELFF.

The chain is built from TRBV11-3 and TRBJ2-5, with 7 nucleotides matching TRBD2. With V trimmed by 5 bases and J by 1 base, 4 bases remained unmatched. Germline V gives CDR1 SGHNT, CDR2 YENEEA. This CDR3 has 14 amino acids. CDR3 sequence (DNA): TGTGCCAGCAGCAAACGACTAGCCCAAGAGACCCAGTACTTC. Amino acid sequence: CASSKRLAQETQYF.

On this clone: Other DNA sequences from this sample encode an identical CDR3 as well. CDR3 region: CASSQDDRREAFF. For the CDR3, the DNA is TGTGCCAGCAGCCAAGACGACAGACGTGAAGCTTTCTTT. V is TRBV14 and J is TRBJ1-1, with D possibly TRBD1 on 5 matching bases. The CDR3 runs 13 residues. V was clipped by 0 bases and J by 7 bases, with 9 bases between them. Germline assignment: CDR1 SGHDN and CDR2 FVKESK.

The chain is built from TRBV7-2 and TRBJ1-1, with 7 nucleotides matching TRBD1. J lost 6 bases, V lost 6 bases, and 10 bases had no gene match. Germline V gene lookup returns CDR1 SGHTA and CDR2 FQGNSA. This CDR3 has 14 amino acids. CDR3 DNA: TGTGCCAGCAGGTGGACAGGAGGTAATTCTGAAGCTTTCTTT. This encodes CASRWTGGNSEAFF.